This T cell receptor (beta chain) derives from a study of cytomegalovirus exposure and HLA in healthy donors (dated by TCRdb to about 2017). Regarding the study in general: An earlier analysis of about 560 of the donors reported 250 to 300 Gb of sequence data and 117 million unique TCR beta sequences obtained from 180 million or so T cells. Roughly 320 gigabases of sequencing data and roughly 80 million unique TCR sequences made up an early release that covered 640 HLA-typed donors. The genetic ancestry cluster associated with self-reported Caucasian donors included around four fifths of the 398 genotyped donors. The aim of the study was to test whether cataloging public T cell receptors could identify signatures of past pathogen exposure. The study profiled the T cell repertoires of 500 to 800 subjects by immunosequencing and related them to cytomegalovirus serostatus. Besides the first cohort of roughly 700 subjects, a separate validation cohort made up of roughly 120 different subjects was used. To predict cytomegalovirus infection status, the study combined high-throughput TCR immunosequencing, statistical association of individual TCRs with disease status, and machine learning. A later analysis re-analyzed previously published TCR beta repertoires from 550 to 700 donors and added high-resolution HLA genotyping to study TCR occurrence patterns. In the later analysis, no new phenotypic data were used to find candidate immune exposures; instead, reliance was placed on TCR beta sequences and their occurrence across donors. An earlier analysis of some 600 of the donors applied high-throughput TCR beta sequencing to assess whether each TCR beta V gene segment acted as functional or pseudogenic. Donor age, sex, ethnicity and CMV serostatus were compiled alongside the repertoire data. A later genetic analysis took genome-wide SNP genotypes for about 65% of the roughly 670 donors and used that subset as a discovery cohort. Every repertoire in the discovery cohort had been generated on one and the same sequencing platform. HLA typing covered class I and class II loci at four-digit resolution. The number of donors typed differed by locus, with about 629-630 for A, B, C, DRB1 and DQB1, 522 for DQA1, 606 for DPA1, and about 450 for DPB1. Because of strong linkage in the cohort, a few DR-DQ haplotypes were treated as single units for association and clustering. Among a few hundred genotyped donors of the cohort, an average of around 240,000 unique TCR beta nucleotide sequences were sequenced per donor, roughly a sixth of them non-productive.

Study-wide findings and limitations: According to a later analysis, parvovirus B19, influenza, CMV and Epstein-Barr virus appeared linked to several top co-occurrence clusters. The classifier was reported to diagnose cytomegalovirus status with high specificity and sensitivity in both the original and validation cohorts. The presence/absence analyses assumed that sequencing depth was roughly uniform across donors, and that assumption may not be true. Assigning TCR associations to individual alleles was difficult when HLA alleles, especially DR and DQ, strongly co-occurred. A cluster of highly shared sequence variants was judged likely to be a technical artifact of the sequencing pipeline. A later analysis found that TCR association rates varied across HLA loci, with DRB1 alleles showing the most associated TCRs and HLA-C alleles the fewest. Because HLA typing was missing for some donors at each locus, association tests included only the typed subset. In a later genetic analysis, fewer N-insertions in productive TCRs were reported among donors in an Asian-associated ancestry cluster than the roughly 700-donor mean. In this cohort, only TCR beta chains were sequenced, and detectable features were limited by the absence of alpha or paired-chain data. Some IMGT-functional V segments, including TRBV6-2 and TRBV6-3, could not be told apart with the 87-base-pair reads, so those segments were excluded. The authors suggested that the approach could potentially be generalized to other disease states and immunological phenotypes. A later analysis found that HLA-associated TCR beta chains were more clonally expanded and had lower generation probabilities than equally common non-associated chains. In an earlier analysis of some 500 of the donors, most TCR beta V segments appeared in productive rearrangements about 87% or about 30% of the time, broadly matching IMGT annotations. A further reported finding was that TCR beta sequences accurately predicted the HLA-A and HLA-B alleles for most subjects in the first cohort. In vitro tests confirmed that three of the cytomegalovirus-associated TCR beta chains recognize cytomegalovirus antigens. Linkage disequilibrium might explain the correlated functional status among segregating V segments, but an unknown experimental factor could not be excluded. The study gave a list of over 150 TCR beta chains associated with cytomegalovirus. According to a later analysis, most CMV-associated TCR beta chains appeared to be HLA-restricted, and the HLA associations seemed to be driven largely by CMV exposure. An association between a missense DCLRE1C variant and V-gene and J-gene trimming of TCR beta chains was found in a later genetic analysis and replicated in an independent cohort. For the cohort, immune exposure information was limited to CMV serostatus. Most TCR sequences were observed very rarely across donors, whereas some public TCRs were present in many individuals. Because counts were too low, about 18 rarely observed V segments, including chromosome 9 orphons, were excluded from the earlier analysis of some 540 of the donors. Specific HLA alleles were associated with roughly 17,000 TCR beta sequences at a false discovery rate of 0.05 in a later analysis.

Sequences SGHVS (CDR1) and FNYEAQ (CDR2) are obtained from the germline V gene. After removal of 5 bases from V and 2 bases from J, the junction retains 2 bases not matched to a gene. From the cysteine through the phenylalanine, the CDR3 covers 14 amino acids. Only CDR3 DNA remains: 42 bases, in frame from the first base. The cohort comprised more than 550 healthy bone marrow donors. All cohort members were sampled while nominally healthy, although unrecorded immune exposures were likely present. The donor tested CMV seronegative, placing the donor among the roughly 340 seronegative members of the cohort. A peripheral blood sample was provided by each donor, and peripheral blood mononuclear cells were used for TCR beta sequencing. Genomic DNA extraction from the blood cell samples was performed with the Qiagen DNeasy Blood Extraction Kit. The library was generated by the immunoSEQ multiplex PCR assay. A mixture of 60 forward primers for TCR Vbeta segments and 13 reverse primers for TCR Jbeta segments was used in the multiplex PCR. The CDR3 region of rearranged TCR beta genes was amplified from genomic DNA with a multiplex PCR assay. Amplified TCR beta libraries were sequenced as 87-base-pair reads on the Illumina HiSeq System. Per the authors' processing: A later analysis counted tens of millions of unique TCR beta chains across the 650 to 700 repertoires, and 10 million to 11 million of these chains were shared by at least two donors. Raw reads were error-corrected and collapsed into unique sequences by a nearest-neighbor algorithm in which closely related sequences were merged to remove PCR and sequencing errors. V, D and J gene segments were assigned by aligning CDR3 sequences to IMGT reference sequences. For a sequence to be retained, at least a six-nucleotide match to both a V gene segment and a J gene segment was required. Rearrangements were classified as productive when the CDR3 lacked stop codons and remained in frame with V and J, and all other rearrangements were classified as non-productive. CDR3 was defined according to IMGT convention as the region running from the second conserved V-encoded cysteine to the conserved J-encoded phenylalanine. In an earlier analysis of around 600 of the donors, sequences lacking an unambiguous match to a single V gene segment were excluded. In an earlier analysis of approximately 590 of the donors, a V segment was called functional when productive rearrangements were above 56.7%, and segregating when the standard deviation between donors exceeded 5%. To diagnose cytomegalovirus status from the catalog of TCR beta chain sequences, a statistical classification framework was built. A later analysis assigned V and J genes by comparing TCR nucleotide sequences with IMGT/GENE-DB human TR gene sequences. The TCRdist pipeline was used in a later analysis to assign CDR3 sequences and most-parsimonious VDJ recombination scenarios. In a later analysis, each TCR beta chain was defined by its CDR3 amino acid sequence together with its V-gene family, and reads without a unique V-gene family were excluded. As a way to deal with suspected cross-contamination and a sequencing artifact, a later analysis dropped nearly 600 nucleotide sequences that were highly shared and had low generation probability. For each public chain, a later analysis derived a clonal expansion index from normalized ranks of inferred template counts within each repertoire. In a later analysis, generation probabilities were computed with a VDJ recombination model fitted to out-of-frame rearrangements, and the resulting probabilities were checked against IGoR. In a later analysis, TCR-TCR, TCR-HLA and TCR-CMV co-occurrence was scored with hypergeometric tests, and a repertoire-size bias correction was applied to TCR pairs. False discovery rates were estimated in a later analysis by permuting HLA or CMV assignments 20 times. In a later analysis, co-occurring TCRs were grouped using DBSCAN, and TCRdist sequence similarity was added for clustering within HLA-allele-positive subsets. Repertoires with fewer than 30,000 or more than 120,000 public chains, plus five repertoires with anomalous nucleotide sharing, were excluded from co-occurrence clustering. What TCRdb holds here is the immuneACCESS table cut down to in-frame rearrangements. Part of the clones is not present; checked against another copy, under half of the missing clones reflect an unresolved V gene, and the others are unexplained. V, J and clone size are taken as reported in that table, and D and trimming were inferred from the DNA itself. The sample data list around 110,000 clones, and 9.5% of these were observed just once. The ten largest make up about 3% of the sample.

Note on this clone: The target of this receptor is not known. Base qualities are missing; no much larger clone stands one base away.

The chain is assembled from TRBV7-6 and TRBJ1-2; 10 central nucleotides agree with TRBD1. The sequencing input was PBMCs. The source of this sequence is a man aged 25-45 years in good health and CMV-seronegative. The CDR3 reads CASSPTGGNYGYTF. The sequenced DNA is TGTGCCAGCAGCCCGACAGGGGGCAACTATGGCTACACCTTC.